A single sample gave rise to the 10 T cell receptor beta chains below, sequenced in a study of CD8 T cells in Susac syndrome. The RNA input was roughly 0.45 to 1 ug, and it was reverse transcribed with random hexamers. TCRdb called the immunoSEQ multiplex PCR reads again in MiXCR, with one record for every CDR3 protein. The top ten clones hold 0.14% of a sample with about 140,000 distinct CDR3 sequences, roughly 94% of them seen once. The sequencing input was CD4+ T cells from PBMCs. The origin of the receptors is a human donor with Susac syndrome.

The CDR3 protein is CASSPAKRVNTIYF. CDR3 nucleotides: TGTGCCAGCAGCCCCGCCAAGAGGGTAAACACCATATATTTT. J is TRBJ1-3 and V is TRBV3-1, with unresolved D. The CDR3 loop spans 14 amino acids. Germline CDR1 is LGHDT and CDR2 is YNNKEL (reference sequence). V shed 4 bases and J shed 6 bases, with 13 bases lying between them. Using reference TRBV3-1 and TRBJ1-3 for the parts outside the CDR3, the full variable domain is DTAVSQTPKYLVTQMGNDKSIKCEQNLGHDTMYWYKQDSKKFLKIMFSYNNKELIINETVPNRFSPKSPDKAHLNLHINSLELGDSAVYFCASSPAKRVNTIYFGEGSWLTVV.

The CDR3 nucleotides read TGTGCCAGCAGTTACCAGCAGGGGATGAACACTGAAGCTTTCTTT. This translates into CASSYQQGMNTEAFF. The chain employs TRBV6-5 and TRBJ1-1; D possibly corresponds to TRBD1 (6 bases). Trimming pared 2 bases from V and 0 bases from J, leaving 10 bases between. The germline V gene encodes CDR1 MNHEY and CDR2 SVGAGI. The CDR3 sequence is 15 residues long.

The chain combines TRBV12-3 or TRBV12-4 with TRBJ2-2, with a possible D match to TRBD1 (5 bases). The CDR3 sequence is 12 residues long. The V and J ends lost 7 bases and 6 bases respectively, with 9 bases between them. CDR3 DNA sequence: TGTGCCAGCATCCTAGGGGCCGGGGAGCTGTTTTTT. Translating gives CASILGAGELFF.

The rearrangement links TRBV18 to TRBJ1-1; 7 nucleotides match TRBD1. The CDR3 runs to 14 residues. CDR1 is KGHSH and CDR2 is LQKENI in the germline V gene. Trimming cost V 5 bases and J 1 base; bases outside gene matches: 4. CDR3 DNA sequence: TGTGCCAGCTCAGCCGGGACAGAGAACACTGAAGCTTTCTTT. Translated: CASSAGTENTEAFF.

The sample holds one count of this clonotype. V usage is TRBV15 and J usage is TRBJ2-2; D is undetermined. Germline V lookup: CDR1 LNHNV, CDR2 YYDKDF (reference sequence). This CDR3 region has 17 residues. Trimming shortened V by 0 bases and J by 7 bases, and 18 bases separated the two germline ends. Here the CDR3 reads CATSRDPESYRRGELFF. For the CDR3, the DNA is TGTGCCACCAGCAGAGATCCCGAGTCATACAGACGCGGGGAGCTGTTTTTT. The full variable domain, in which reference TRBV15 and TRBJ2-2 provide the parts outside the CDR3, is DAMVIQNPRYQVTQFGKPVTLSCSQTLNHNVMYWYQQKSSQAPKLLFHYYDKDFNNEADTPDNFQSRRPNTSFCFLDIRSPGLGDTAMYLCATSRDPESYRRGELFFGEGSRLTVL.

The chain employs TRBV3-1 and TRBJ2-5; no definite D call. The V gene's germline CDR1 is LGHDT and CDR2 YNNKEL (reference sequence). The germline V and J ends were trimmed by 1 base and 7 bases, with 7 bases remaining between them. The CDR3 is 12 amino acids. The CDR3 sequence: CASSQADRTQYF. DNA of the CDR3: TGTGCCAGCAGCCAAGCGGATCGGACCCAGTACTTC.

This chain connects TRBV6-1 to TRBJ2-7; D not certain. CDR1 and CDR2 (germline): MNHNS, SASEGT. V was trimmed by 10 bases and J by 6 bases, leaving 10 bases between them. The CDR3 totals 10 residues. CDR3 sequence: CATRTGEQYF. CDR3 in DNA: TGTGCCACGAGGACGGGCGAGCAGTACTTC.

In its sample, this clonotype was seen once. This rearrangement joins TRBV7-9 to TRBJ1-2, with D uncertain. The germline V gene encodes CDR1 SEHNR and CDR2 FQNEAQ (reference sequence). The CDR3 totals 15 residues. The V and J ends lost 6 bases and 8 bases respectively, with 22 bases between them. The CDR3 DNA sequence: TGTGCCAGCAGGAAGGAACCCGTTATTGGAAAGGGCTACACCTTC. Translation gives CASRKEPVIGKGYTF.

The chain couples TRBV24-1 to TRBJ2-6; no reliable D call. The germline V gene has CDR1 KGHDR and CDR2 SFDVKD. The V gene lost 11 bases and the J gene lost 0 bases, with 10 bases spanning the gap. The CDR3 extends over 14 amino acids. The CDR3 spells CAIPNGSGANVLTF. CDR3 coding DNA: TGTGCCATCCCTAATGGCTCTGGGGCCAACGTCCTGACTTTC.

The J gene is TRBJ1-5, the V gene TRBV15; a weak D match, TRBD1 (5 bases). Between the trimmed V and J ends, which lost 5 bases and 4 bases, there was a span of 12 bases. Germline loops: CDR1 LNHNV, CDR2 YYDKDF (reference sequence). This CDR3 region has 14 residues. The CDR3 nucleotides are TGTGCCACCAGCCCACCGGGGCGGAATCAGCCCCAGCATTTT. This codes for CATSPPGRNQPQHF.